This entry is about one T cell receptor (beta chain). Recruited during active infection, patients (from Seattle) were subsequently followed longitudinally. The sample originates from a study of blood T cell repertoires in COVID-19. On the study more broadly: The United States, Italy and Spain were the sources of the acute and convalescent COVID-19 samples. In each case, the material was cDNA or gDNA derived from T cells, B-cell-depleted T cells, or PBMCs.

The CDR3 is made up of 14 amino acids. Trimming cost V 3 bases and J 7 bases, with 13 bases left between them. Per the germline V gene, CDR1 is PRHDT and CDR2 is FYEKMQ (reference sequence). Using immunoSEQ multiplex PCR, the repertoire was profiled, and TCRdb retains in-frame clones only, with some absent. The table records more than 350,000 clones, about 89% of them present only once. This sequence joins TRBV13 and TRBJ1-5, with a possible D match to TRBD1 (5 bases). The sequence came from a woman in her thirties with COVID-19, enrolled during active disease. The specimen sequenced was peripheral blood. The CDR3 nucleotides are TGTGCCAGCAGCTTGGGCCCGGGGGGGCAGCCCCAGCATTTT. It yields the protein CASSLGPGGQPQHF. The full variable domain, with the rest looked up from reference TRBV13 and TRBJ1-5, is AAGVIQSPRHLIKEKRETATLKCYPIPRHDTVYWYQQGPGQDPQFLISFYEKMQSDKGSIPDRFSAQQFSDYHSELNMSSLELGDSALYFCASSLGPGGQPQHFGDGTRLSIL.